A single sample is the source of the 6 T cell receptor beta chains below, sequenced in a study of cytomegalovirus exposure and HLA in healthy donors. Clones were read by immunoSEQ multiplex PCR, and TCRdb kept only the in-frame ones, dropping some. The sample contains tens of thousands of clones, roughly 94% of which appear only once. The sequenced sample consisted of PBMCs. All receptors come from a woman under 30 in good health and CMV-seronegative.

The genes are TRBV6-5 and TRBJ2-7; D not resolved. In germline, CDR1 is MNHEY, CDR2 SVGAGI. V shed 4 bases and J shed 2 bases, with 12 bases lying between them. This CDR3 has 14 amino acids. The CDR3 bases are TGTGCCAGCAGTTCCACCGGGTCCCCCTACGAGCAGTACTTC. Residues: CASSSTGSPYEQYF.

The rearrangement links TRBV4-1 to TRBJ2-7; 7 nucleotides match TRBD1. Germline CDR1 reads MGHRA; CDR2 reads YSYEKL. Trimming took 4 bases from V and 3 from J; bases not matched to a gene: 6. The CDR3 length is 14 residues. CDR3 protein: CASSRSDRDYEQYF. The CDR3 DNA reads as TGCGCCAGCAGCCGTTCCGACAGGGACTACGAGCAGTACTTC.

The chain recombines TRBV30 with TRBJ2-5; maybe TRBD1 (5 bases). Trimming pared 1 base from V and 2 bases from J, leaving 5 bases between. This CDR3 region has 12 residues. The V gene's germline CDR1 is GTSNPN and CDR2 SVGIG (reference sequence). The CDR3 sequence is CAWSGQQETQYF. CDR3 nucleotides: TGTGCCTGGAGTGGACAGCAAGAGACCCAGTACTTC.

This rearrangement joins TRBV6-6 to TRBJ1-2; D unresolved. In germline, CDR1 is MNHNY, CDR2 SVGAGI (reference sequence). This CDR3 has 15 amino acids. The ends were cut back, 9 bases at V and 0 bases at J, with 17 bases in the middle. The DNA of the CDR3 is TGTGCCAGTCATCAGAGCGGGCCGACTAACTATGGCTACACCTTC. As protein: CASHQSGPTNYGYTF.

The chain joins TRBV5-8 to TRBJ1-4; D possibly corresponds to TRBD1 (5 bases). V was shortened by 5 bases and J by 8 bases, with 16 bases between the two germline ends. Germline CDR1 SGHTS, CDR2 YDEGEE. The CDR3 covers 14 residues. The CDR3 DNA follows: TGTGCCAGCAGGTGGGGCGGCGTGAAGGAAAAACTGTTTTTT. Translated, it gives CASRWGGVKEKLFF.

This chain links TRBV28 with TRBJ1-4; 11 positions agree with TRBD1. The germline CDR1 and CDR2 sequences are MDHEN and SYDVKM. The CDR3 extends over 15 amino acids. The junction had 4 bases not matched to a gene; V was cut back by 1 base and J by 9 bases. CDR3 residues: CASSLFGTGGKKLFF. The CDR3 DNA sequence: TGTGCCAGCAGTTTATTCGGGACAGGGGGTAAAAAACTGTTTTTT.